This TCR beta chain appears in the sequencing data of a study of blood T cells in healthy people across ages. Per the germline V gene, CDR1 is LGHNA and CDR2 is YSLEER. The CDR3 has 14 residues. Trimming shortened V by 1 base and J by 1 base, and 6 bases separated the two germline ends. Primers used in a second PCR of roughly 6 to 11 cycles were a sample-barcoded 5' primer and a J-beta primer mix. Via MiXCR, TCRdb re-called the 5' RACE reads, giving one row per CDR3 protein. The sample shows 750,000 to 850,000 distinct CDR3 sequences, 25% of them seen only once. This clonotype has just a few counts. These data were also filed under a second study, of T cells of mothers and their children. That source reports: No T cell clones of persistent microchimeric origin were detected.

This receptor was identified in a boy younger than 18 in good health. Sequenced material: blood. The V call is TRBV4-3, the J call TRBJ2-3; D remains unclear. The CDR3 DNA reads TGCGCCAGCAGCCAAGTGGTTGGCACAGATACGCAGTATTTT. Translated: CASSQVVGTDTQYF.